Listed here are 5 T cell receptor beta chains from one sample, sequenced in a study of blood T cell repertoires in COVID-19. Produced via immunoSEQ multiplex PCR; TCRdb's table is partial and in-frame only. Of about 80,000 clones listed, roughly four fifths are singletons. The sample comprised peripheral blood. Receptor source: a woman in her 70s with acute or convalescent COVID-19.

By share of the sample, this clone is medium-sized. The chain is built from TRBV12-5 and TRBJ1-1; 9 bases fit TRBD1. Germline lookup yields CDR1 LGHNT and CDR2 FRNRAP. J was trimmed by 14 bases and V by 6 bases; bases with no gene match: 10. The CDR3 consists of 12 residues. CDR3 DNA: TGTGCTAGTGGAATGGACAGGGGCAACCCATTCTTT. It encodes CASGMDRGNPFF.

The V call is TRBV19, the J call TRBJ2-1; the match to TRBD2 covers 12 bases. Germline assignment: CDR1 LNHDA and CDR2 SQIVND (reference sequence). The CDR3 consists of 17 residues. Trimming removed 7 bases from V and 1 base from J; junction bases left unmatched: 8. The CDR3 spells CASTSGLAGSSYNEQFF. CDR3 DNA: TGTGCCAGTACATCAGGACTAGCGGGATCATCCTACAATGAGCAGTTCTTC. Looking up the rest from reference TRBV19 and TRBJ2-1 gives the full variable domain: DGGITQSPKYLFRKEGQNVTLSCEQNLNHDAMYWYRQDPGQGLRLIYYSQIVNDFQKGDIAEGYSVSREKKESFPLTVTSAQKNPTAFYLCASTSGLAGSSYNEQFFGPGTRLTVL.

This chain joins TRBV5-6 and TRBJ2-5; 9 bases align to TRBD2. CDR3 length equals 18 residues. With 1 base clipped from V and 5 bases from J, the junction kept 15 bases outside the gene matches. CDR1 is SGHDT, CDR2 YYEEEE, per germline. The CDR3 spells CASSLSLAGRIGWETQYF. Written as DNA, the CDR3 is TGTGCCAGCAGCTTGTCACTAGCGGGTCGAATTGGGTGGGAGACCCAGTACTTC. Full variable domain (outside the CDR3, taken from reference TRBV5-6 and TRBJ2-5): DAGVTQSPTHLIKTRGQQVTLRCSPKSGHDTVSWYQQALGQGPQFIFQYYEEEERQRGNFPDRFSGHQFPNYSSELNVNALLLGDSALYLCASSLSLAGRIGWETQYFGPGTRLLVL.

V usage is TRBV7-2 and J usage is TRBJ1-5; D is uncertain. Trimming pared 4 bases from V and 8 bases from J, leaving 12 bases between. Germline V lookup: CDR1 SGHTA, CDR2 FQGNSA. The CDR3 has 13 residues. The CDR3 DNA sequence: TGTGCCAGCAGCTCTACTAGGTCGGAGCCCCAGCATTTT. Protein sequence: CASSSTRSEPQHF. Combining the CDR3 with reference TRBV7-2 and TRBJ1-5 gives the whole variable domain GAGVSQSPSNKVTEKGKDVELRCDPISGHTALYWYRQSLGQGLEFLIYFQGNSAPDKSGLPSDRFSAERTGGSVSTLTIQRTQQEDSAVYLCASSSTRSEPQHFGDGTRLSIL.

V is TRBV2 and J is TRBJ1-5, with unresolved D. V was pared by 6 bases and J by 3 bases, with 15 bases between. This CDR3 spans 15 amino acids. The V gene's germline CDR1 is SNHLY and CDR2 FYNNEI. In DNA, the CDR3 is TGTGCCAGCAGGGAGGGCTTCTCGAACAATCAGCCCCAGCATTTT. It codes for CASREGFSNNQPQHF. Looking up the rest from reference TRBV2 and TRBJ1-5 gives the full variable domain: EPEVTQTPSHQVTQMGQEVILRCVPISNHLYFYWYRQILGQKVEFLVSFYNNEISEKSEIFDDQFSVERPDGSNFTLKIRSTKLEDSAMYFCASREGFSNNQPQHFGDGTRLSIL.